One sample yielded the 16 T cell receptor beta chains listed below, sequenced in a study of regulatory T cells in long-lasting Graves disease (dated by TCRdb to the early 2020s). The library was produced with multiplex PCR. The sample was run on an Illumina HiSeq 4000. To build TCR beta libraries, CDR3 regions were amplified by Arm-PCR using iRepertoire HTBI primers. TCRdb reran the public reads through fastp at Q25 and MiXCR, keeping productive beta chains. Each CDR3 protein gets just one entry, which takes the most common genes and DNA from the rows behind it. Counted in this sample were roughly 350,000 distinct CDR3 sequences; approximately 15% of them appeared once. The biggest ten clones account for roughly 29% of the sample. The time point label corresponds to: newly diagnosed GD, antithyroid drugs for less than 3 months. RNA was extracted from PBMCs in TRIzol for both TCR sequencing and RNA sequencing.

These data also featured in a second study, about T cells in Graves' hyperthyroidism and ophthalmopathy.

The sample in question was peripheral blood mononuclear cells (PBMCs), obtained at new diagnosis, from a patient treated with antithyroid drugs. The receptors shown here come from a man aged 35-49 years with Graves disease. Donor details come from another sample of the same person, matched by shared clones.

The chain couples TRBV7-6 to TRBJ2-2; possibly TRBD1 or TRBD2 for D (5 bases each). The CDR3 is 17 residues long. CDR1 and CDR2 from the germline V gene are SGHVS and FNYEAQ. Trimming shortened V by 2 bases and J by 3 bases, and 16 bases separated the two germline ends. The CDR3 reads CASSLLSSGTYTGELFF. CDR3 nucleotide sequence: TGTGCCAGCAGCTTACTTTCATCCGGGACCTACACCGGGGAGCTGTTTTTT. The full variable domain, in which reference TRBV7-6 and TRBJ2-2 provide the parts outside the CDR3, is GAGVSQSPRYKVTKRGQDVALRCDPISGHVSLYWYRQALGQGPEFLTYFNYEAQQDKSGLPNDRFSAERPEGSISTLTIQRTEQRDSAMYRCASSLLSSGTYTGELFFGEGSRLTVL.

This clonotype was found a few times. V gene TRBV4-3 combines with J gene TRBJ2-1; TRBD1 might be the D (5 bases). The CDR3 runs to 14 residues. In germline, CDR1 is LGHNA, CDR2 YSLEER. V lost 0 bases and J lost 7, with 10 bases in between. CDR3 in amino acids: CASSQDRVANEQFF. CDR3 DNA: TGCGCCAGCAGCCAAGACAGGGTTGCAAATGAGCAGTTCTTC.

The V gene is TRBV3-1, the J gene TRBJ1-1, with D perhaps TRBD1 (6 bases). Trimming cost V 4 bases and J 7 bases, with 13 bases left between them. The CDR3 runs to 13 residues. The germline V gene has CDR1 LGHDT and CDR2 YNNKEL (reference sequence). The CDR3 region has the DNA TGTGCCAGCAGCCCCGGGGGGGGGCTTGAAGCTTTCTTT. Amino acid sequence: CASSPGGGLEAFF.

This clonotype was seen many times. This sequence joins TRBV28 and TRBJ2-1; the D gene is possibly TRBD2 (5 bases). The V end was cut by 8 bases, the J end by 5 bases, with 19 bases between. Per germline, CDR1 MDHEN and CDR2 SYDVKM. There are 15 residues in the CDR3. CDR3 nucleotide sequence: TGTGCCAGCGGCCCTTGGAGGACTTTAAACAATGAGCAGTTCTTC. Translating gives CASGPWRTLNNEQFF.

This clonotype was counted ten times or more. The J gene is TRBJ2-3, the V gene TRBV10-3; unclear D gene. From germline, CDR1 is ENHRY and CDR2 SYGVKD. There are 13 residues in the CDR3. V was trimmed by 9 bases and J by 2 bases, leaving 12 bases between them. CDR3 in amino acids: CAIRSGDTDTQYF. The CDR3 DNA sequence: TGTGCCATTAGGAGTGGGGACACAGATACGCAGTATTTT.

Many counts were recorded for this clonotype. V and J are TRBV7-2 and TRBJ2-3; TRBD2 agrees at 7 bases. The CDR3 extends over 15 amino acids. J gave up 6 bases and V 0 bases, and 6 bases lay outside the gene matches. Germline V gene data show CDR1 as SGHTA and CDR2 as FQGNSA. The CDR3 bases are TGTGCCAGCAGCTTAGCGTCGGGGGGAGTGGATACGCAGTATTTT. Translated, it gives CASSLASGGVDTQYF. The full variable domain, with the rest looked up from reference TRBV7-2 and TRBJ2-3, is GAGVSQSPSNKVTEKGKDVELRCDPISGHTALYWYRQSLGQGLEFLIYFQGNSAPDKSGLPSDRFSAERTGGSVSTLTIQRTQQEDSAVYLCASSLASGGVDTQYFGPGTRLTVL.

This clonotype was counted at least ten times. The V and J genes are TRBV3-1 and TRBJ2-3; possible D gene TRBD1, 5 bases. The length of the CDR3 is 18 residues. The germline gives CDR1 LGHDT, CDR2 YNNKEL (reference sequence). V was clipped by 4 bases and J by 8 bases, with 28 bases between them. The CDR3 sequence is CASSRLGGKGHRYSTQYF. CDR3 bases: TGTGCCAGCAGCCGCTTGGGCGGAAAGGGGCACAGATACTCTACGCAGTATTTT.

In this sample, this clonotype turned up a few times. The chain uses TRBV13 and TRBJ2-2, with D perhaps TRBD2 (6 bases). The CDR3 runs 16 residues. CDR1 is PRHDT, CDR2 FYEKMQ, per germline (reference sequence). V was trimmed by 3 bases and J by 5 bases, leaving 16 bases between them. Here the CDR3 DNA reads TGTGCCAGCAGCTTGGAGGACGGAGGGGTTACCGGGGAGCTGTTTTTT. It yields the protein CASSLEDGGVTGELFF.

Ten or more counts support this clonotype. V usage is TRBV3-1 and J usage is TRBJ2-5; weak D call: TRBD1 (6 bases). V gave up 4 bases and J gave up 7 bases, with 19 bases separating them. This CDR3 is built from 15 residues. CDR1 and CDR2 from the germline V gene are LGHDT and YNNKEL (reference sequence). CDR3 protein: CASSPRAQGHPTQYF. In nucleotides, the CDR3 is TGTGCCAGCAGCCCAAGGGCCCAGGGGCATCCGACCCAGTACTTC.

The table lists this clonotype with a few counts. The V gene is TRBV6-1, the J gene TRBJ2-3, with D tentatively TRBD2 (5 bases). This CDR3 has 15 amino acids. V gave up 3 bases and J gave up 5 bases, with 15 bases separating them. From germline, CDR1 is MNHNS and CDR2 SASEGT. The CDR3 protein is CASSDIRKGRDTQYF. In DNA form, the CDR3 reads TGTGCCAGCAGTGATATCCGGAAAGGGAGAGATACGCAGTATTTT.

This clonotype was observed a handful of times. In DNA form, the CDR3 reads TGCGCCAGCAGCCAAGAGGTGCGATACAATGAGCAGTTCTTC. This translates into CASSQEVRYNEQFF. The chain combines TRBV4-1 with TRBJ2-1; unclear D gene. This CDR3 has 14 amino acids. V was clipped by 0 bases and J by 4 bases, with 7 bases between them. Looked up from germline, CDR1 is MGHRA and CDR2 is YSYEKL.

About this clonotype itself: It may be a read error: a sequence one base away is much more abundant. Here the CDR3 DNA reads TGCAGTGCGGCTCTCGGGACAGACTACAATGAGCAGTACTTC. Translation gives CSAALGTDYNEQYF. The chain joins TRBV20-1 to TRBJ2-7; 7 bases fit TRBD1. The CDR3 contains 14 residues. Germline V lookup: CDR1 DFQATT, CDR2 SNEGSKA (reference sequence). The J segment lost 7 bases and the V segment lost 6 bases, leaving 15 bases of the junction unmatched.

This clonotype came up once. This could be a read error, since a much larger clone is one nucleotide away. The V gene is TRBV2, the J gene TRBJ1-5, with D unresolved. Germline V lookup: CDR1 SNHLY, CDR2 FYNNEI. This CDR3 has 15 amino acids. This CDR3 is CASSDGSLSSQPQHF. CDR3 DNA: TGTGCCAGCAGTGACGGCAGCCTTAGCAGTCAGCCCCAGCATTTT.

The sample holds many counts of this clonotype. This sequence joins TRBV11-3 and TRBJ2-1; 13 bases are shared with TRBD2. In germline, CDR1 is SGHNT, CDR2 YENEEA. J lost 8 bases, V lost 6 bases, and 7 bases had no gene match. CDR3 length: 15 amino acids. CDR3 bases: TGTGCCAGCAGACCGAGGACTAGCGGGGGTTATGAGCAGTTCTTC. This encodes CASRPRTSGGYEQFF.

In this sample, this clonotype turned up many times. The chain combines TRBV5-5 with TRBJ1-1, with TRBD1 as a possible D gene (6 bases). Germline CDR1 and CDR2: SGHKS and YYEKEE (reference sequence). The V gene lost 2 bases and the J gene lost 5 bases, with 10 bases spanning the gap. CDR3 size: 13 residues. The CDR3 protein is CASSFRGRTEAFF. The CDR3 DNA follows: TGTGCCAGCAGCTTTAGGGGGAGGACTGAAGCTTTCTTT.

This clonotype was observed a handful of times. The CDR3 loop reads CATQGEANEKLFF. The CDR3 DNA follows: TGTGCCACCCAGGGTGAGGCTAATGAAAAACTGTTTTTT. The genes are TRBV24-1 and TRBJ1-4; perhaps TRBD1 as D (5 bases). V shed 9 bases and J shed 3 bases, with 10 bases lying between them. The germline V gene encodes CDR1 KGHDR and CDR2 SFDVKD. There are 13 residues in the CDR3.